A selection of T cell receptor beta chains follows, all from one sample in a study of T-cell reconstitution after alpha-beta-depleted transplantation in children. TCRdb re-derived calls from the PCR reads in MiXCR, one entry per CDR3 protein. Of 500,000 to 750,000 distinct CDR3 sequences listed, 10% to 15% are singletons. The sample here was PBMCs, mostly from graft donor cells, taken 360 days after TCRalphabeta/CD19-depleted stem cell transplant. The receptors originated from a male patient between 5 and 17 years old who had a stem cell transplant for acute myeloid leukemia, so the T cells may come from the graft donor. Both conserved end residues are part of each CDR3. Fields, in order: clone size, V gene, D gene, J gene, CDR3 protein, CDR3 DNA. D genes are given only for firm matches. Clone size is stated in some rows and not others, as once, few, many or a class when expanded.

>few|TRBV12-3/TRBV12-4|NA|TRBJ2-7
CASSLAGALAEQYF
TGTGCCAGCAGTTTAGCTGGAGCCCTGGCCGAGCAGTACTTC
>many|TRBV27|NA|TRBJ2-7
CASSPSGRTSPYEQYF
TGTGCCAGCAGTCCCTCGGGACGTACCTCCCCCTACGAGCAGTACTTC
>NA|TRBV7-2|NA|TRBJ2-1
CASSLVGQSGYNEQFF
TGTGCCAGCAGCTTAGTTGGGCAGTCGGGATACAATGAGCAGTTCTTC
>many|TRBV29-1|TRBD2|TRBJ2-4
CSVVIAGAKNIQYF
TGCAGCGTTGTGATAGCGGGAGCCAAAAACATTCAGTACTTC
>few|TRBV25-1|NA|TRBJ1-4
CASSEFGGGVEKLFF
TGTGCCAGCAGTGAATTTGGGGGGGGGGTTGAAAAACTGTTTTTT
>NA|TRBV4-3|TRBD2|TRBJ2-7
CASSPYREGTYEQYF
TGCGCCAGCAGCCCTTACCGGGAGGGAACCTACGAGCAGTACTTC
>once|TRBV20-1|TRBD2|TRBJ2-7
CSARDSGGPPREQYF
TGCAGTGCTAGAGATTCGGGAGGGCCCCCGAGAGAGCAGTACTTC
>NA|TRBV20-1|TRBD2|TRBJ2-2
CSGTSRNTGELFF
TGCAGCGGGACTAGCAGGAACACCGGGGAGCTGTTTTTT
>NA|TRBV4-3|NA|TRBJ2-6
CASSQVLAGANVLTF
TGCGCCAGCAGCCAAGTCTTAGCTGGGGCCAACGTCCTGACTTTC
>NA|TRBV18|TRBD2|TRBJ2-3
CASSPLLLAGDTDTQYF
TGTGCCAGCTCACCACTACTCTTAGCGGGAGACACAGATACGCAGTATTTT
>few|TRBV14|NA|TRBJ2-2
CASSQTIDTGELFF
TGTGCCAGCAGCCAGACTATCGACACCGGGGAGCTGTTTTTT
>NA|TRBV20-1|NA|TRBJ2-5
CSATPSKNQETQYF
TGCAGTGCCACTCCTAGCAAAAACCAAGAGACCCAGTACTTC
>many|TRBV21-1|NA|TRBJ2-2
CASSKAEKTSTGELFF
TGTGCCAGCAGCAAAGCGGAGAAGACCTCCACCGGGGAGCTGTTTTTT
>NA|TRBV21-1|NA|TRBJ2-4
CASSRAGVTNIQYF
TGTGCCAGCAGCCGAGCGGGAGTCACAAACATTCAGTACTTC
>few|TRBV18|NA|TRBJ2-1
CASSPIFVGEQFF
TGTGCCAGCTCACCAATTTTCGTCGGTGAGCAGTTCTTC
>NA|TRBV12-3/TRBV12-4|TRBD2|TRBJ2-7
CASNEGLASYEQYF
TGTGCCAGCAACGAGGGACTAGCGTCATACGAGCAGTACTTC
>NA|TRBV20-1|TRBD2|TRBJ2-7
CSARWLAGYEQYF
TGCAGTGCTAGATGGTTAGCGGGATACGAGCAGTACTTC
>NA|TRBV5-1|NA|TRBJ2-1
CASSFSSGSFNEQFF
TGCGCCAGCAGCTTCTCCAGCGGGTCGTTCAATGAGCAGTTCTTC
>few|TRBV12-3/TRBV12-4|NA|TRBJ2-7
CASSLLGMAYEQYF
TGTGCCAGCAGTTTACTGGGGATGGCCTACGAGCAGTACTTC
>many|TRBV7-3|TRBD1|TRBJ2-4
CASSSPDRGENIQYF
TGTGCCAGCAGCTCTCCGGACAGGGGAGAAAACATTCAGTACTTC
>few|TRBV19|NA|TRBJ2-7
CASSIPGAGIYEQYF
TGTGCCAGTAGTATCCCCGGAGCGGGTATCTACGAGCAGTACTTC
>few|TRBV6-2/TRBV6-3|TRBD1|TRBJ1-2
CASSHGTDYGYTF
TGTGCCAGCAGTCACGGGACAGACTATGGCTACACCTTC
>NA|TRBV20-1|TRBD2|TRBJ2-2
CSAKPTSPTGELFF
TGCAGTGCTAAACCGACTAGCCCAACCGGGGAGCTGTTTTTT
>NA|TRBV29-1|NA|TRBJ1-1
CSVRGVMNTEAFF
TGCAGCGTTCGGGGCGTCATGAACACTGAAGCTTTCTTT
>NA|TRBV12-3/TRBV12-4|NA|TRBJ2-2
CASSFLPPGNTGELFF
TGTGCCAGCAGTTTCCTTCCCCCAGGGAACACCGGGGAGCTGTTTTTT
>few|TRBV6-1|TRBD2|TRBJ2-4
CASSAKLAGENIQYF
TGTGCCAGCAGTGCAAAACTAGCGGGGGAAAACATTCAGTACTTC
>NA|TRBV7-2|TRBD2|TRBJ2-7
CASSLLRAGLTYEQYF
TGTGCCAGCAGCTTATTGAGGGCGGGACTAACCTACGAGCAGTACTTC
>few|TRBV28|NA|TRBJ2-1
CASSPPEGVQFF
TGTGCCAGCAGTCCCCCGGAAGGGGTTCAGTTCTTC
>few|TRBV6-2/TRBV6-3|TRBD2|TRBJ2-1
CASSPGLALLEQFF
TGTGCCAGCAGCCCGGGACTAGCGCTTCTTGAGCAGTTCTTC
>NA|TRBV18|TRBD2|TRBJ2-1
CASSPLGLAASNEQFF
TGTGCCAGCTCACCCCTAGGACTAGCGGCCTCGAATGAGCAGTTCTTC
>NA|TRBV13|TRBD2|TRBJ2-7
CASSAPGTSGSLEPEQYF
TGTGCCAGCAGCGCACCCGGGACTAGCGGGAGTTTAGAGCCCGAGCAGTACTTC
>medium-sized|TRBV29-1|NA|TRBJ2-5
CSVEVPQYF
TGCAGCGTTGAAGTACCCCAGTACTTC
>few|TRBV7-8|NA|TRBJ2-7
CASSPQGGGQFYEQYF
TGTGCCAGCAGCCCTCAAGGGGGGGGACAATTTTACGAGCAGTACTTC
>NA|TRBV28|TRBD1|TRBJ2-7
CASSFVWGQESYEQYF
TGTGCCAGCAGCTTTGTATGGGGACAGGAGTCCTACGAGCAGTACTTC
>NA|TRBV3-1|TRBD2|TRBJ2-7
CASSQRGPGEQYF
TGTGCCAGCAGTCAGCGGGGTCCTGGGGAGCAGTACTTC
>many|TRBV7-9|NA|TRBJ2-3
CASSSRTQLTDTQYF
TGTGCCAGCAGCTCCCGGACCCAACTTACAGATACGCAGTATTTT
>NA|TRBV28|TRBD2|TRBJ2-1
CASSASSGRLYNEQFF
TGTGCCAGCAGTGCCTCTAGCGGGAGGCTCTACAATGAGCAGTTCTTC
>NA|TRBV5-1|NA|TRBJ2-5
CASSLGRGREETQYF
TGCGCCAGCAGCCTTGGGAGGGGGCGCGAGGAGACCCAGTACTTC
>few|TRBV20-1|NA|TRBJ2-7
CSAREGDPLEQYF
TGCAGTGCTAGAGAGGGGGACCCCCTCGAGCAGTACTTC
>NA|TRBV20-1|NA|TRBJ1-5
CSARRTVGNQPQHF
TGCAGTGCTAGACGGACAGTGGGCAATCAGCCCCAGCATTTT
>many|TRBV18|NA|TRBJ2-3
CASSPPSSTDTQYF
TGTGCCAGCTCACCACCTTCGAGCACAGATACGCAGTATTTT
>NA|TRBV11-2|NA|TRBJ2-1
CASSSVWGYNEHFF
TGTGCCAGCAGCTCGGTTTGGGGGTACAATGAGCATTTCTTC
>NA|TRBV5-1|TRBD2|TRBJ2-1
CASSWASGRSDEQFF
TGCGCCAGCAGCTGGGCTAGCGGGAGAAGTGATGAGCAGTTCTTC
>few|TRBV30|TRBD1|TRBJ2-2
CAWSLRQGAWTGELFF
TGTGCCTGGAGTCTCCGACAGGGGGCATGGACCGGGGAGCTGTTTTTT
>few|TRBV10-3|NA|TRBJ1-5
CAAPVSVVCHQPQHF
TGTGCCGCTCCTGTTTCCGTAGTATGTCATCAGCCCCAGCATTTT
>many|TRBV4-3|TRBD1|TRBJ2-7
CASSQVPGQSSYEQYF
TGCGCCAGCAGCCAAGTCCCGGGACAGAGCTCCTACGAGCAGTACTTC
>few|TRBV20-1|TRBD1|TRBJ1-1
CSGSPGQGVNTEAFF
TGCAGTGGTAGCCCGGGACAGGGTGTGAACACTGAAGCTTTCTTT
>many|TRBV28|NA|TRBJ2-1
CASSLSVNFRYNEQFF
TGTGCCAGCAGTTTATCTGTAAATTTCCGCTACAATGAGCAGTTCTTC